Each of the 20 T cell receptor beta chains below was sequenced from the same sample in a study of T cell repertoires in cytomegalovirus infection (dated by TCRdb to between 2019 and 2020). The sequencer was an Illumina HiSeq 1500. Through fastp at Q25 and MiXCR, TCRdb rebuilt clones from the public reads, retaining in-frame beta chains. When rows share a CDR3 protein, they turn into one entry using the most common DNA and genes. Present in this sample are some 300,000 distinct CDR3 sequences, around 10% of which were seen just once. The top ten clones comprise approximately 2.4% of the sample. Sequencing was performed on PBMCs. These receptors were taken from a human donor in good health (CMV status not recorded). Some clones in this sample may be carry-over from other donors' samples.

This clonotype occurred many times. The chain uses TRBV6-2 or TRBV6-3 and TRBJ1-5; TRBD1 aligns across 8 bases. This CDR3 is built from 16 residues. J gave up 3 bases and V 6 bases, and 10 bases lay outside the gene matches. CDR1 MNHEY and CDR2 SVGEGT come from the germline V gene. The CDR3 region has the DNA TGTGCCAGCAGACCCAGGACAGGGACGCACAATCAGCCCCAGCATTTT. This sequence encodes CASRPRTGTHNQPQHF.

This clonotype turned up a few times. The J gene is TRBJ1-1, the V gene TRBV10-1, with D uncertain. Trimming cost V 0 bases and J 6 bases, with 8 bases left between them. Looked up from germline, CDR1 is WNHNN and CDR2 is SYGVQD (reference sequence). This CDR3 is 13 amino acids long. The DNA of the CDR3 is TGCGCCAGCAGTGAGTCGTGGGGTCCTGAAGCTTTCTTT. Translating it yields CASSESWGPEAFF.

The V and J genes are TRBV5-4 and TRBJ2-1; D gene ambiguous. V was clipped by 2 bases and J by 1 base, with 10 bases between them. The CDR3 sequence is 15 residues long. The germline V gene encodes CDR1 SGHNT and CDR2 YYREEE (reference sequence). The CDR3 nucleotides read TGTGCCAGCAGCTTAAGCTCGGAGTCCTACAATGAGCAGTTCTTC. Protein product: CASSLSSESYNEQFF.

This clonotype has a count of ten or more. The rearrangement joins TRBV9 to TRBJ2-1, with no clear D. The CDR3 extends over 15 amino acids. The V gene lost 3 bases and the J gene lost 0 bases, with 10 bases spanning the gap. Germline assignment: CDR1 SGDLS and CDR2 YYNGEE. This chain's CDR3 is CASSATASSYNEQFF. Written as DNA, the CDR3 is TGTGCCAGCAGCGCGACGGCGAGCTCCTACAATGAGCAGTTCTTC.

In its sample, this clonotype was seen many times. This rearrangement joins TRBV7-9 to TRBJ1-1, with D perhaps matching TRBD1 (6 bases). The CDR3 has 16 residues. Germline-derived CDR1 and CDR2 are SEHNR and FQNEAQ (reference sequence). V dropped 3 bases and J dropped 1 base, with 15 bases sitting between them. The CDR3 region has the DNA TGTGCCAGCAGCTTGGGGGGGCGCAGCCCGAACACTGAAGCTTTCTTT. This translates into CASSLGGRSPNTEAFF. The whole variable domain, remainder taken from reference TRBV7-9 and TRBJ1-1, is DTGVSQNPRHKITKRGQNVTFRCDPISEHNRLYWYRQTLGQGPEFLTYFQNEAQLEKSRLLSDRFSAERPKGSFSTLEIQRTEQGDSAMYLCASSLGGRSPNTEAFFGQGTRLTVV.

There are many counts of this clonotype. The V call is TRBV7-8, the J call TRBJ2-4, with D possibly TRBD2 on 5 matching bases. Deletions cut 5 bases from V and 2 bases from J, with 13 bases between. This CDR3 region has 15 residues. Germline CDR1 is SGHVS and CDR2 is FQNEAQ. The chain's CDR3 is CASSLRTETKNIQYF. The CDR3 DNA sequence: TGTGCCAGCAGCCTTAGGACTGAAACCAAAAACATTCAGTACTTC. Full variable domain (remainder filled in from reference TRBV7-8 and TRBJ2-4): GAGVSQSPRYKVAKRGQDVALRCDPISGHVSLFWYQQALGQGPEFLTYFQNEAQLDKSGLPSDRFFAERPEGSVSTLKIQRTQQEDSAVYLCASSLRTETKNIQYFGAGTRLSVL.

Many counts were recorded for this clonotype. The gene calls are TRBV6-2 or TRBV6-3 and TRBJ2-2; TRBD1 agrees at 11 bases. The CDR3 consists of 16 residues. The V segment lost 5 bases and the J segment 3 bases; nucleotides outside the gene matches: 5. The germline CDR1 and CDR2 sequences are MNHEY and SVGEGT. CDR3 nucleotide sequence: TGTGCCAGCAGTAGGGACAGGGGGTATGACACCGGGGAGCTGTTTTTT. This encodes CASSRDRGYDTGELFF.

This clonotype occurred many times. This chain links TRBV4-2 with TRBJ2-5; D not resolved. Per germline, CDR1 LGHNA and CDR2 YNFKEQ. The CDR3 is 13 residues long. V dropped 5 bases and J dropped 7 bases, with 14 bases sitting between them. CDR3 DNA: TGTGCCAGCAGCGGCGGATCCAAGAGGACCCAGTACTTC. Encoded protein: CASSGGSKRTQYF.

This clonotype appeared a few times. This chain connects TRBV20-1 to TRBJ2-1; D may be TRBD1 (6 bases). Trimming pared 8 bases from V and 4 bases from J, leaving 15 bases between. Germline CDR1 reads DFQATT; CDR2 reads SNEGSKA (reference sequence). The CDR3 is 13 residues long. The CDR3 sequence is CSPGPGAYNEQFF. CDR3 nucleotides: TGCAGTCCCGGCCCAGGGGCTTACAATGAGCAGTTCTTC.

This clonotype was seen ten or more times. The V call is TRBV2, the J call TRBJ2-7, with unresolved D. The CDR3 spans 13 residues. Per germline, CDR1 SNHLY and CDR2 FYNNEI. V was clipped by 10 bases and J by 2 bases, with 15 bases between them. The CDR3 DNA is TGTGCCATGTCTCGGACGGCCCCCTACGAGCAGTACTTC. This gives the protein CAMSRTAPYEQYF.

To note about this clonotype: Its ends do not fully match the called genes, so a read error is possible. This sequence joins TRBV7-9 and TRBJ2-1; D unresolved. This CDR3 region has 11 residues. Per germline, CDR1 SEHNR and CDR2 FQNEAQ (reference sequence). CDR3 loop: CASSFEQLWIF. CDR3 nucleotides: TGTGCCAGCAGCTTTGAACAGCTTTGGATCTTC.

In its sample, this clonotype was seen many times. This sequence joins TRBV19 and TRBJ2-1; 11 bases fit TRBD2. This CDR3 is 16 amino acids long. Germline CDR1 is LNHDA and CDR2 is SQIVND (reference sequence). Trimming removed 3 bases from V and 7 bases from J; junction bases left unmatched: 8. This CDR3 is CASSMVSLAGGNEQFF. As DNA, the CDR3 is TGTGCCAGTAGTATGGTCAGTCTAGCGGGGGGAAATGAGCAGTTCTTC. The variable domain in full, completed from reference TRBV19 and TRBJ2-1, reads DGGITQSPKYLFRKEGQNVTLSCEQNLNHDAMYWYRQDPGQGLRLIYYSQIVNDFQKGDIAEGYSVSREKKESFPLTVTSAQKNPTAFYLCASSMVSLAGGNEQFFGPGTRLTVL.

This clonotype has a count of ten or more. The V gene is TRBV28, the J gene TRBJ1-2; D possibly corresponds to TRBD1 (5 bases). This CDR3 region has 14 residues. Trimming took off 3 bases at V and 8 bases at J, with 16 bases between the two ends. Looked up from germline, CDR1 is MDHEN and CDR2 is SYDVKM. CDR3 region: CASSFGVGTSGYTF. The CDR3 region has the DNA TGTGCCAGCAGTTTTGGTGTAGGGACGTCGGGCTACACCTTC.

The chain is built from TRBV10-3 and TRBJ2-6; D uncertain. The V end lost 4 bases, the J end lost 2 bases, and 6 bases lay between the germline ends. This CDR3 is 14 amino acids long. Germline lookup yields CDR1 ENHRY and CDR2 SYGVKD. The CDR3 reads CAISAGAGANVLTF. Written as DNA, the CDR3 is TGTGCCATCAGTGCTGGGGCTGGGGCCAACGTCCTGACTTTC.

This clonotype was counted many times. This sequence joins TRBV29-1 and TRBJ2-5; D gene uncertain. The CDR3 is made up of 11 amino acids. Germline loops: CDR1 SQVTM, CDR2 ANQGSEA. Trimming pared 7 bases from V and 3 bases from J, leaving 9 bases between. This CDR3 reads CSDSTKETQYF. The CDR3 nucleotides are TGCAGCGATAGTACAAAAGAGACCCAGTACTTC.

This clonotype was detected many times. J is TRBJ1-1 and V is TRBV7-2; D gene uncertain. This CDR3 spans 15 amino acids. Trimming pared 1 base from V and 1 base from J, leaving 10 bases between. Germline V gives CDR1 SGHTA, CDR2 FQGNSA. The CDR3 DNA reads TGTGCCAGCAGCTTAGAGGTGGGATCGAACACTGAAGCTTTCTTT. Protein product: CASSLEVGSNTEAFF.

This clonotype has more than one count but fewer than ten. V gene TRBV28 combines with J gene TRBJ2-5; 9 nucleotides line up with TRBD1. Trimming took 4 bases from V and 5 from J; bases not matched to a gene: 8. The germline V gene encodes CDR1 MDHEN and CDR2 SYDVKM. The CDR3 is 15 residues long. CDR3 loop: CASSWGTGMRETQYF. The CDR3 DNA reads TGTGCCAGCAGTTGGGGGACAGGGATGAGGGAGACCCAGTACTTC.

This clonotype occurred a few times. The chain joins TRBV5-1 to TRBJ2-3, with 10 bases matching TRBD2. CDR3 length: 15 residues. V was pared by 4 bases and J by 6 bases, with 8 bases of the junction left unmatched. Germline CDR1 and CDR2: SGHRS and YFSETQ. The DNA of the CDR3 is TGCGCCAGCAGCCGAAAAACTAGCGGGGCCGATACGCAGTATTTT. Its protein is CASSRKTSGADTQYF.

This clonotype has at least ten counts. The J gene is TRBJ2-1, the V gene TRBV7-9; D possibly corresponds to TRBD2 (6 bases). Trimming stripped 6 bases from V and 0 bases from J, with 15 bases between. The CDR3 covers 16 residues. Germline V gene sequence: CDR1 SEHNR, CDR2 FQNEAQ (reference sequence). CDR3 nucleotide sequence: TGTGCCAGCAGTTCCGGGCTGGGGGGCTCCTACAATGAGCAGTTCTTC. It translates to CASSSGLGGSYNEQFF. The full variable domain, rest sourced from reference TRBV7-9 and TRBJ2-1, is DTGVSQNPRHKITKRGQNVTFRCDPISEHNRLYWYRQTLGQGPEFLTYFQNEAQLEKSRLLSDRFSAERPKGSFSTLEIQRTEQGDSAMYLCASSSGLGGSYNEQFFGPGTRLTVL.

Many counts were recorded for this clonotype. This chain joins TRBV29-1 and TRBJ2-1, with TRBD1 matching over 9 bases. J was trimmed by 5 bases and V by 5 bases; bases with no gene match: 7. CDR1 is SQVTM, CDR2 ANQGSEA, per germline. The length of the CDR3 is 14 residues. The chain's CDR3 is CSVYRDRENNEQFF. As DNA, the CDR3 is TGCAGCGTTTACCGGGACAGGGAAAACAATGAGCAGTTCTTC.